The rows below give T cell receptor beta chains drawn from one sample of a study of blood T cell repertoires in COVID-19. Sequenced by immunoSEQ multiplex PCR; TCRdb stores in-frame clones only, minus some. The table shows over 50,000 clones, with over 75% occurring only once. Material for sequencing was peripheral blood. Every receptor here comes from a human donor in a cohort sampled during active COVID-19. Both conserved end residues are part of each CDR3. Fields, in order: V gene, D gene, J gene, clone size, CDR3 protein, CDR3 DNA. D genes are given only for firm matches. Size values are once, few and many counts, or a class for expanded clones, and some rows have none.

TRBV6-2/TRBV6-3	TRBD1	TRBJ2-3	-	CASSFSGTGGLTQYF	TGTGCCAGCAGTTTCTCCGGGACAGGGGGCCTTACGCAGTATTTT
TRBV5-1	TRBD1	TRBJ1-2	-	CASSLGITGGADGYTF	TGCGCCAGCAGCTTGGGAATAACAGGGGGCGCGGATGGCTACACCTTC
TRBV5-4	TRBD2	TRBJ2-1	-	CASSLVGGSYYNEQFF	TGTGCCAGCAGCTTGGTCGGCGGGAGCTACTACAATGAGCAGTTCTTC
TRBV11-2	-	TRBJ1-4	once	CASSQYGGVAEKLFF	TGTGCCAGCAGCCAATACGGGGGGGTCGCTGAAAAACTGTTTTTT
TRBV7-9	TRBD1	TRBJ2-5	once	CASSSKEDRAGETQYF	TGTGCCAGCAGCTCCAAGGAGGACAGGGCAGGCGAGACCCAGTACTTC
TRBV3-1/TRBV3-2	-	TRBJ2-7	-	CASSQPGGVYEQYF	TGTGCCAGCAGCCAGCCTGGAGGGGTGTACGAGCAGTACTTC
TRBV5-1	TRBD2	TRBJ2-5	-	CASSSGSGASGETQYF	TGCGCCAGCAGCTCTGGTAGCGGGGCATCGGGAGAGACCCAGTACTTC
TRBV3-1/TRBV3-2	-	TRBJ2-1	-	CASSQLPSNSEQFF	TGTGCCAGCAGCCAACTCCCGTCTAACAGCGAGCAGTTCTTC
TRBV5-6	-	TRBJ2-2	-	CASSLGTIGELFF	TGTGCCAGCAGCTTGGGAACAATCGGGGAGCTGTTTTTT
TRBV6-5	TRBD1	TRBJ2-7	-	CASNPRTGGIHEQYF	TGTGCCAGCAATCCGCGGACAGGGGGTATCCACGAGCAGTACTTC
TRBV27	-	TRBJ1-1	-	CASSLSIRGTEAFF	TGTGCCAGCAGTTTATCGATCCGGGGGACTGAAGCTTTCTTT
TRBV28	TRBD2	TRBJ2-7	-	CASSPRVAGAYEQYF	TGTGCCAGCAGCCCACGGGTAGCGGGAGCCTACGAGCAGTACTTC
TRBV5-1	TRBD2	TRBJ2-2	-	CASSVLAGVDTGELFF	TGCGCCAGCAGCGTTCTAGCGGGGGTTGACACCGGGGAGCTGTTTTTT
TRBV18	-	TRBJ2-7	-	CASSPNPRGANEQYF	TGTGCCAGCTCACCAAACCCCCGGGGGGCTAACGAGCAGTACTTC
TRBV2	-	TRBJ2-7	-	CASSGTVKSYEQYF	TGTGCCAGCAGTGGAACAGTGAAATCCTACGAGCAGTACTTC
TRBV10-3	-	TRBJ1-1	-	CAISESGYTEAFF	TGTGCCATCAGTGAGTCGGGCTACACTGAAGCTTTCTTT
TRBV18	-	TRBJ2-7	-	CASSPLGGSEQYF	TGTGCCAGCTCACCACTGGGAGGCAGCGAGCAGTACTTC
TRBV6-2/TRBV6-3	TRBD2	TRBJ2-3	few	CASSYSITGTSGRADDTQYF	TGTGCCAGCAGTTACTCCATTACTGGGACTAGCGGGAGGGCCGACGATACGCAGTATTTT
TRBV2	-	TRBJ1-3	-	CASKGGDGNTIYF	TGTGCCAGCAAGGGGGGGGATGGAAACACCATATATTTT
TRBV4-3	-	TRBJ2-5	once	CASSQDSGETQYF	TGCGCCAGCAGCCAAGATTCGGGGGAGACCCAGTACTTC
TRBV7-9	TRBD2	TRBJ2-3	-	CASSNGLAGGTDTQYF	TGTGCCAGCAGCAATGGACTAGCGGGAGGCACAGATACGCAGTATTTT
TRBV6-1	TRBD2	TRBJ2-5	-	CASSEAPRGGQTQYF	TGTGCCAGCAGTGAAGCCCCTCGGGGAGGGCAGACCCAGTACTTC
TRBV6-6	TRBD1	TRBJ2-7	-	CASNQQGVNSGEQYF	TGTGCCAGCAATCAACAGGGGGTGAATTCGGGCGAGCAGTACTTC
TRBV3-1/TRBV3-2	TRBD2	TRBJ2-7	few	CASSPAAGSSYEQYF	TGTGCCAGCAGCCCCGCAGCGGGGAGCTCCTACGAGCAGTACTTC